This TCR beta chain emerged from a study of cytomegalovirus exposure and HLA in healthy donors. CDR1 GTSNPN and CDR2 SVGIG come from the germline V gene (reference sequence). Trimming took off 2 bases at V and 2 bases at J, with 13 bases between the two ends. The CDR3 runs to 14 residues. In regard to this clone: Its cognate antigen is unknown.

Primers for the PCR totalled 60 Vbeta and 13 Jbeta. The data were produced by immunoSEQ multiplex PCR, yet TCRdb's version contains in-frame clones alone and is incomplete. This repertoire shows around 150,000 clones, 77% found once; its top ten account for 3.7%. The study's findings and limits: A later analysis showed HLA-associated TCR beta chains outstripping equally common others in clonal expansion. In an earlier analysis, in fewer than 700 donors, most V segments appeared productive either ~87% or ~30% of the time. Compared with the approximately 680-donor mean, an Asian-associated ancestry cluster reportedly had fewer N-insertions, according to a later analysis.

This receptor was identified in a man aged 25 to 40 in good health and CMV-seropositive. The rearrangement joins TRBV30 to TRBJ2-7; D possibly corresponds to TRBD2 (7 bases). Material for sequencing was PBMCs. The CDR3 region is CAWSIGGAAYEQYF. The CDR3 DNA follows: TGTGCCTGGAGTATTGGGGGGGCTGCCTACGAGCAGTACTTC.